Below are 15 T cell receptor beta chains sequenced from a single sample in a study of T cells of healthy individuals. Each CDR3 protein gets one entry after TCRdb re-called the 5' RACE reads with MiXCR. The table lists 40,000 to 60,000 distinct CDR3 sequences, around 15% of them singletons. Receptors originate from a human donor in good health.

CDR3 loop: CSARPPGERSGELFF. The CDR3 bases are TGCAGTGCTAGACCCCCCGGGGAAAGGTCCGGGGAGCTGTTTTTT. The V and J genes are TRBV20-1 and TRBJ2-2; tentatively, D is TRBD2 (5 bases). Looked up from germline, CDR1 is DFQATT and CDR2 is SNEGSKA (reference sequence). CDR3 length: 15 amino acids. The V end lost 2 bases, the J end lost 6 bases, and 16 bases lay between the germline ends.

This clonotype has at least ten counts. The rearrangement uses TRBV19 and TRBJ1-2; TRBD1 matches at 9 bases. V was clipped by 4 bases and J by 6 bases; unmatched bases: 9. CDR1 and CDR2 from the germline V gene are LNHDA and SQIVND (reference sequence). The CDR3 loop spans 15 amino acids. The CDR3 reads CASSRPWDREDGYTF. In DNA form, the CDR3 reads TGTGCCAGTAGTAGGCCCTGGGACAGGGAAGATGGCTACACCTTC.

The V gene is TRBV29-1, the J gene TRBJ2-7; 8 bases are shared with TRBD1. The J segment lost 4 bases and the V segment lost 0 bases, leaving 8 bases of the junction unmatched. The CDR3 sequence is 15 residues long. Germline values: CDR1 SQVTM, CDR2 ANQGSEA. This CDR3 reads CSVEDWQGAGYEQYF. The DNA for the CDR3 is TGCAGCGTTGAAGATTGGCAGGGGGCGGGATACGAGCAGTACTTC.

This clonotype was seen repeatedly, ten times or more. This chain uses TRBV7-9 with TRBJ2-3, with 7 bases lining up with TRBD2. The CDR3 spans 14 residues. Germline V CDR1 and CDR2: SEHNR, FQNEAQ (reference sequence). V lost 8 bases and J lost 2; bases outside the gene matches: 7. CDR3 DNA sequence: TGTGCCAGCGCCTCTAGCGGAAACACAGATACGCAGTATTTT. As protein: CASASSGNTDTQYF.

Many counts were recorded for this clonotype. This sequence joins TRBV5-1 and TRBJ2-7; D call uncertain. Germline CDR1 is SGHRS and CDR2 is YFSETQ. The CDR3 consists of 13 residues. With 0 bases removed from V and 6 bases from J, the gap between germline ends came to 10 bases. The DNA for the CDR3 is TGCGCCAGCAGCTTGGCCGGTACTCGCGAGCAGTACTTC. It codes for CASSLAGTREQYF.

The CDR3 region has the DNA TGCGCCAGCAGCCAGGGTAGGACAGGGGTTAACCACGAGCAGTACTTC. Translated: CASSQGRTGVNHEQYF. The chain has TRBV4-1 and TRBJ2-7; 9 nucleotides agree with TRBD1. From germline, CDR1 is MGHRA and CDR2 YSYEKL. With 3 bases clipped from V and 5 bases from J, the junction kept 11 bases outside the gene matches. The CDR3 is 16 amino acids.

This clonotype came up many times. The chain is built from TRBV12-3 or TRBV12-4 and TRBJ2-6; no firm D call. This CDR3 has 15 amino acids. Deletions cut 2 bases from V and 2 bases from J, with 7 bases between. As DNA, the CDR3 is TGTGCCAGCAGTTTATTGGGGACTGGGGCCAACGTCCTGACTTTC. It yields the protein CASSLLGTGANVLTF.

In this sample, this clonotype turned up many times. This chain joins TRBV9 and TRBJ1-1; D not resolved. The germline CDR1 and CDR2 sequences are SGDLS and YYNGEE. V was pared by 4 bases and J by 0 bases, with 13 bases between. This CDR3 is built from 15 residues. DNA for the CDR3: TGTGCCAGCAGCCCCCCCAGGACGGTGAACACTGAAGCTTTCTTT. This gives the protein CASSPPRTVNTEAFF.

The rearrangement joins TRBV7-6 to TRBJ2-5, with 7 bases that match TRBD2. The CDR3 is made up of 16 amino acids. Looked up from germline, CDR1 is SGHVS and CDR2 is FNYEAQ. J gave up 1 base and V 5 bases, and 10 bases lay outside the gene matches. The CDR3 nucleotides read TGTGCCAGCAGCCGCTCTAGGACGGGGGGCCAAGAGACCCAGTACTTC. Its translation is CASSRSRTGGQETQYF.

V and J are TRBV5-1 and TRBJ1-1; D unresolved. In germline, CDR1 is SGHRS, CDR2 YFSETQ. V dropped 4 bases and J dropped 3 bases, with 10 bases sitting between them. CDR3 size: 13 residues. For the CDR3, the DNA is TGCGCCAGCAGCGCCAGTTACTACACTGAAGCTTTCTTT. Its translation is CASSASYYTEAFF.

Ten or more counts support this clonotype. The chain carries TRBV7-8 and TRBJ2-5, with 15 bases identical to TRBD2. V gave up 5 bases and J gave up 4 bases; unmatched junction bases: 5. Germline lookup yields CDR1 SGHVS and CDR2 FQNEAQ. This CDR3 has 16 amino acids. This CDR3 is CASSVGLAGGGETQYF. The CDR3 DNA follows: TGTGCCAGCAGCGTCGGACTAGCGGGAGGGGGAGAGACCCAGTACTTC.

This clonotype occurred many times. V and J are TRBV7-2 and TRBJ2-5, with D tentatively TRBD1 or TRBD2 (6 bases each). The CDR3 runs 15 residues. V shed 0 bases and J shed 5 bases, with 13 bases lying between them. Germline-derived CDR1 and CDR2 are SGHTA and FQGNSA. The chain's CDR3 is CASSLAPGAGETQYF. The DNA of the CDR3 is TGTGCCAGCAGCTTAGCGCCGGGGGCCGGGGAGACCCAGTACTTC.

The chain employs TRBV29-1 and TRBJ2-7; perhaps TRBD2 as D (5 bases). CDR1 is SQVTM and CDR2 is ANQGSEA in the germline V gene. This CDR3 spans 11 amino acids. V was pared by 4 bases and J by 3 bases, with 7 bases between. CDR3 protein: CSVGTDYEQYF. As DNA, the CDR3 is TGCAGCGTTGGGACTGACTACGAGCAGTACTTC.

This clonotype came up many times. The CDR3 end shows no conserved phenylalanine or tryptophan, and so a read error is likely. Because the CDR3's place on the DNA is in doubt, the DNA is left out and the CDR3 is given as listed by TCRdb. The rearrangement joins TRBV7-2 to TRBJ1-2; the table's TRBD1 call for D was not verified on the DNA. The CDR3 comprises 13 residues, both ends counted. CDR1 is SGHTA and CDR2 is FQGNSA in the germline V gene. CDR3 residues: CASSLALSSPLKV.

This clonotype was detected only a few times. The chain has TRBV29-1 and TRBJ1-1; the match to TRBD1 covers 8 bases. Per germline, CDR1 SQVTM and CDR2 ANQGSEA. Trimming took 4 bases from V and 3 from J; bases not matched to a gene: 4. This CDR3 is 13 amino acids long. Written as DNA, the CDR3 is TGCAGCGTTGGACAGGGGATATACACTGAAGCTTTCTTT. Its protein product is CSVGQGIYTEAFF.